The clone carrying this T cell receptor beta chain was detected a few times. This entry belongs to a study of vaccination and CD4 T cells after COVID-19. Positive PCR dates ranged from March to December 2020; these dates predated US Alpha, Beta and Delta variants. TCRdb passed the PCR reads through MiXCR, listing each CDR3 protein once. The sample holds roughly 19,000 distinct CDR3 sequences, about 60% seen once. Trimming at V came to 2 bases and at J to 4 bases, leaving 8 bases not matched to a gene. Germline CDR1 and CDR2: GTSNPN and SVGIG (reference sequence). This CDR3 comprises 15 residues. The chain couples TRBV30 to TRBJ2-5, with 9 positions matching TRBD2. The TCR sequence derives from a human donor who had recovered from COVID-19. Sequenced here: CD4+ T cells from blood, sampled after SARS-CoV-2 vaccination. The CDR3 is CAWSSGREGLETQYF. The CDR3 coding sequence is TGTGCCTGGAGTTCGGGGCGGGAGGGCCTAGAGACCCAGTACTTC.